The clone carrying this T cell receptor beta chain was recorded at least ten times. Its specificity is not known. The data derive from a study of spatial heterogeneity in lung cancer. The study's findings and limits: The appearance of ubiquitous expanded tumor TCRs in blood was greater at resection than follow-up.

In the library, each TCR cDNA molecule bore its own unique molecular identifier. TCRdb reanalysed the 5' RACE reads using MiXCR and keeps one entry per CDR3 protein. The sample includes about 36,000 distinct CDR3 sequences, around 5% of them seen just once. Time point given: sample taken at primary tumor resection. The study sequenced unsorted whole RNA from tumor, nontumor lung or frozen PBMC. CDR3 length: 15 residues. Trimming removed 5 bases from V and 0 bases from J, with 11 bases in between. The germline V gene has CDR1 SGHRS and CDR2 YFSETQ. Sequencing used PBMCs, obtained at surgery. The sequence derives from a female donor with early-stage non-small cell lung cancer. The V and J genes are TRBV5-1 and TRBJ2-2; D assignment may be TRBD1 or TRBD2 (5 bases each). Here the CDR3 reads CASRRDGSNTGELFF. DNA of the CDR3: TGCGCCAGCAGGAGGGACGGATCGAACACCGGGGAGCTGTTTTTT.